This passage covers 27 T cell receptor beta chains from one sample sequenced in a study of T cell repertoires in cytomegalovirus infection. The antigens these receptors bind are not known. Each CDR3 protein is one row after TCRdb ran MiXCR on the reads. The data contain some 920,000 distinct CDR3 sequences, about a third of them singletons. The input for sequencing was cultured CD8+ T cells from PBMCs, taken from culture after CMV antigen stimulation. Receptors originate from a human donor in good health (CMV status not recorded). Some clones in this sample may be carry-over from other donors' samples.

This chain links TRBV12-3 or TRBV12-4 with TRBJ2-5, with D possibly TRBD1 on 5 matching bases. The CDR3 spans 14 residues. Trimming took off 5 bases at V and 5 bases at J, with 15 bases between the two ends. The CDR3 is CASSGPGSRETQYF. The CDR3 region has the DNA TGTGCCAGCAGTGGTCCAGGGTCCAGGGAGACCCAGTACTTC.

The sample holds a few counts of this clonotype. V and J are TRBV27 and TRBJ2-1; D may be TRBD2 (5 bases). The CDR3 extends over 14 amino acids. Trimming removed 6 bases at V and 7 bases at J, with 16 bases between. Germline-derived CDR1 and CDR2 are MNHEY and SMNVEV (reference sequence). CDR3 DNA sequence: TGTGCCAGCAGACCCCCGGACGGGGAAAATGAGCAGTTCTTC. It specifies CASRPPDGENEQFF.

This clonotype was recorded at least ten times. The junction differs from germline at one of its ends, possibly a read error. This CDR3 reads CASRLATGAQPQHF. DNA of the CDR3: TGTGCCAGCAGGTTAGCGACAGGAGCCCAGCCCCAGCATTTT. This rearrangement joins TRBV7-2 to TRBJ1-5, with D possibly TRBD1 on 6 matching bases. Germline CDR1 is SGHTA and CDR2 is FQGNSA. The length of the CDR3 is 14 residues. Complete variable domain (other parts from reference TRBV7-2 and TRBJ1-5): GAGVSQSPSNKVTEKGKDVELRCDPISGHTALYWYRQSLGQGLEFLIYFQGNSAPDKSGLPSDRFSAERTGGSVSTLTIQRTQQEDSAVYLCASRLATGAQPQHFGDGTRLSIL.

The rearrangement links TRBV2 to TRBJ1-5; no clear D gene. In germline, CDR1 is SNHLY, CDR2 FYNNEI. Trimming pared 3 bases from V and 8 bases from J, leaving 14 bases between. This CDR3 contains 14 residues. CDR3 coding DNA: TGTGCCAGCAGTGAGAGTATGTTCGTGGAGCCCCAGCATTTT. It yields the protein CASSESMFVEPQHF.

The table lists this clonotype with a few counts. The V and J genes are TRBV20-1 and TRBJ2-1, with D unresolved. V gave up 0 bases and J gave up 10 bases, with 10 bases separating them. The CDR3 runs to 12 residues. Germline V gene sequence: CDR1 DFQATT, CDR2 SNEGSKA (reference sequence). The DNA of the CDR3 is TGCAGTGCTAGAGATAGTGGGCCCGAGCAGTTCTTC. It yields the protein CSARDSGPEQFF.

V and J are TRBV7-6 and TRBJ2-3; TRBD1 aligns across 7 bases. CDR3 length: 15 amino acids. From germline, CDR1 is SGHVS and CDR2 FNYEAQ. The J segment lost 0 bases and the V segment lost 5 bases, leaving 5 bases of the junction unmatched. CDR3 protein: CASSRLGQSTDTQYF. The CDR3 DNA reads TGTGCCAGCAGCCGCCTGGGACAGAGCACAGATACGCAGTATTTT.

In this sample, this clonotype turned up many times. The chain employs TRBV7-6 and TRBJ2-7, with TRBD1 matching 10 bases. Germline V gene lookup returns CDR1 SGHVS and CDR2 FNYEAQ. The CDR3 has 14 amino acids. V was clipped by 4 bases and J by 1 base; unmatched bases: 1. The CDR3 DNA reads TGTGCCAGCAGCTCGGACAGGGGGTCCTACGAGCAGTACTTC. This gives the protein CASSSDRGSYEQYF.

This clonotype showed up many times. This sequence joins TRBV7-6 and TRBJ1-1; TRBD1 matches at 7 bases. The CDR3 spans 13 residues. From germline, CDR1 is SGHVS and CDR2 FNYEAQ. With 4 bases clipped from V and 7 bases from J, the junction kept 6 bases outside the gene matches. In nucleotides, the CDR3 is TGTGCCAGCAGCTCAGGGGGGATCCTTGAAGCTTTCTTT. This codes for CASSSGGILEAFF.

The rearrangement joins TRBV7-9 to TRBJ1-2; 9 bases align to TRBD1. CDR3 length: 16 amino acids. V dropped 5 bases and J dropped 2; count of bases not matched to a gene: 9. Germline V gene sequence: CDR1 SEHNR, CDR2 FQNEAQ (reference sequence). The DNA for the CDR3 is TGTGCCAGCAGCGTACAACCGGGACAGGGAAACTATGGCTACACCTTC. Its protein is CASSVQPGQGNYGYTF.

The V and J genes are TRBV15 and TRBJ1-1; D is unresolved. Germline V gene lookup returns CDR1 LNHNV and CDR2 YYDKDF (reference sequence). CDR3 length equals 13 residues. The V end was cut by 0 bases, the J end by 3 bases, with 5 bases between. As DNA, the CDR3 is TGTGCCACCAGCAGAGATTGGGACACTGAAGCTTTCTTT. Residues: CATSRDWDTEAFF.

The rearrangement links TRBV27 to TRBJ2-1, with 9 bases that match TRBD2. The germline V gene encodes CDR1 MNHEY and CDR2 SMNVEV (reference sequence). J was trimmed by 8 bases and V by 4 bases; bases with no gene match: 9. The CDR3 loop spans 15 amino acids. The CDR3 loop is CASSSERGARDEQFF. DNA for the CDR3: TGTGCCAGCAGTTCGGAGCGGGGGGCCAGGGATGAGCAGTTCTTC.

V is TRBV27 and J is TRBJ2-5; D is unclear. V was trimmed by 4 bases and J by 6 bases, leaving 9 bases between them. CDR1 MNHEY and CDR2 SMNVEV come from the germline V gene (reference sequence). The CDR3 consists of 12 residues. CDR3 protein: CASSSIGKTQYF. The CDR3 region has the DNA TGTGCCAGCAGTTCGATTGGAAAGACCCAGTACTTC.

There are a few counts of this clonotype. The chain links TRBV7-6 to TRBJ1-1, with a weak D call TRBD1 (5 bases). The CDR3 extends over 16 amino acids. CDR1 is SGHVS, CDR2 FNYEAQ, per germline. The V gene lost 1 base and the J gene lost 0 bases, with 12 bases spanning the gap. The CDR3 DNA is TGTGCCAGCAGCTTAGAGCAGGGCTTCATGAACACTGAAGCTTTCTTT. It yields the protein CASSLEQGFMNTEAFF.

The chain joins TRBV28 to TRBJ2-1; TRBD2 aligns across 7 bases. The trim removed 4 bases at V and 6 bases at J, leaving 21 bases unmatched. This CDR3 is built from 19 residues. Germline V gene sequence: CDR1 MDHEN, CDR2 SYDVKM. The CDR3 DNA follows: TGTGCCAGCAGTTCCACGCTTCTGGGGGGGGACCGTATGAGCAATGAGCAGTTCTTC. Translated: CASSSTLLGGDRMSNEQFF.

This clonotype was counted only a few times. CDR3: CASSLKGIHNEQFF. In DNA, the CDR3 is TGTGCCAGCAGCCTAAAAGGGATCCACAATGAGCAGTTCTTC. This rearrangement joins TRBV3-1 to TRBJ2-1, with unresolved D. This CDR3 comprises 14 residues. Germline CDR1 and CDR2: LGHDT and YNNKEL (reference sequence). V lost 4 bases and J lost 5, with 12 bases in between.

Only a few counts were recorded for this clonotype. The chain employs TRBV7-9 and TRBJ2-5; 8 positions agree with TRBD1. With V trimmed by 1 base and J by 4 bases, 17 bases remained unmatched. Germline V CDR1 and CDR2: SEHNR, FQNEAQ (reference sequence). The CDR3 spans 19 residues. The CDR3 region has the DNA TGTGCCAGCAGCTTAGACCCCGGGACAGGAGAACGGGTTCGAGAGACCCAGTACTTC. Translation gives CASSLDPGTGERVRETQYF. Drawing the rest from reference TRBV7-9 and TRBJ2-5, the complete variable domain is DTGVSQNPRHKITKRGQNVTFRCDPISEHNRLYWYRQTLGQGPEFLTYFQNEAQLEKSRLLSDRFSAERPKGSFSTLEIQRTEQGDSAMYLCASSLDPGTGERVRETQYFGPGTRLLVL.

This clonotype was picked up a small number of times. The chain uses TRBV11-2 and TRBJ2-4, with D possibly TRBD1 on 6 matching bases. This CDR3 spans 19 amino acids. Germline loops: CDR1 SGHAT, CDR2 FQNNGV. The V end lost 1 base, the J end lost 10 bases, and 29 bases lay between the germline ends. The CDR3 DNA sequence: TGTGCCAGCAGCTTAGTCCCGGTATCCACAGGGAATGAAATTAAGATTCAGTACTTC. Its translation: CASSLVPVSTGNEIKIQYF.

The chain links TRBV12-3 or TRBV12-4 to TRBJ2-5, with D uncertain. The V end lost 0 bases, the J end lost 7 bases, and 9 bases lay between the germline ends. This CDR3 has 13 amino acids. In DNA form, the CDR3 reads TGTGCCAGCAGTTTAGCCCGCCATCGGACCCAGTACTTC. Encoded protein: CASSLARHRTQYF.

The chain employs TRBV6-5 and TRBJ1-2; no clear D gene. The germline V and J ends were trimmed by 6 bases and 0 bases, with 14 bases remaining between them. This CDR3 has 15 amino acids. Germline CDR1 reads MNHEY; CDR2 reads SVGAGI. The CDR3 bases are TGTGCCAGCAGCGTGGACGCGTTAGCTAACTATGGCTACACCTTC. This translates into CASSVDALANYGYTF.

V gene TRBV3-1 combines with J gene TRBJ2-1; 11 nucleotides align to TRBD2. V was clipped by 0 bases and J by 8 bases; unmatched bases: 12. The length of the CDR3 is 18 residues. The germline V gene has CDR1 LGHDT and CDR2 YNNKEL (reference sequence). In nucleotides, the CDR3 is TGTGCCAGCAGCCAAGAGGTTAGCGGGGGGGCAAGTCGGGATGAGCAGTTCTTC. Residues: CASSQEVSGGASRDEQFF.

This clonotype was detected only a few times. This rearrangement joins TRBV27 to TRBJ2-1; D not resolved. This CDR3 spans 14 amino acids. V gave up 2 bases and J gave up 2 bases, with 7 bases separating them. CDR1 and CDR2 (germline): MNHEY, SMNVEV (reference sequence). The CDR3: CASSLDRPYNEQFF. The CDR3 DNA reads as TGTGCCAGCAGTTTAGATAGGCCCTACAATGAGCAGTTCTTC.

The V and J genes are TRBV4-3 and TRBJ2-2, with 10 nucleotides matching TRBD2. CDR1 is LGHNA and CDR2 is YSLEER in the germline V gene. Losses at the gene ends were 0 bases for V and 9 bases for J; bases not matched to a gene: 10. This CDR3 spans 17 amino acids. The CDR3, as DNA: TGCGCCAGCAGCCAAGATATAGTCAGCGGGGGGGCCAGGGAGCTGTTTTTT. Its protein is CASSQDIVSGGARELFF.

This clonotype was detected many times. The chain employs TRBV7-8 and TRBJ1-1; no clear D. CDR1 SGHVS and CDR2 FQNEAQ come from the germline V gene. The V end was cut by 2 bases, the J end by 5 bases, with 18 bases between. There are 16 residues in the CDR3. The DNA for the CDR3 is TGTGCCAGCAGCTTAAACCCCTATCAGGTGGGGACTGAAGCTTTCTTT. It codes for CASSLNPYQVGTEAFF.

This clonotype was detected a few times. V and J are TRBV18 and TRBJ2-7; TRBD2 aligns across 13 bases. Germline CDR1 is KGHSH and CDR2 is LQKENI. The CDR3 is 16 residues long. V shed 5 bases and J 4 bases; nucleotides not matched to a gene: 8. CDR3 bases: TGTGCCAGCTCATCAGAGGGACTAGCGGGGATTTACGAGCAGTACTTC. Translating gives CASSSEGLAGIYEQYF.

A single count supports this clonotype. The gene calls are TRBV19 and TRBJ1-1; unclear D gene. The CDR3 consists of 16 residues. The V gene lost 3 bases and the J gene lost 3 bases, with 17 bases spanning the gap. CDR1 LNHDA and CDR2 SQIVND come from the germline V gene (reference sequence). CDR3 in amino acids: CASSISVLSLHTEAFF. In DNA form, the CDR3 reads TGTGCCAGTAGTATTTCGGTCTTATCGTTGCACACTGAAGCTTTCTTT.

V and J are TRBV6-5 and TRBJ1-2; D perhaps matches TRBD1 (6 bases). The germline CDR1 and CDR2 sequences are MNHEY and SVGAGI. The CDR3 loop spans 14 amino acids. V lost 7 bases, J lost 2 bases, and 14 bases lay in between. CDR3 in DNA: TGTGCCAGCACCCTGGACAGCCTCAACTATGGCTACACCTTC. Amino acid sequence: CASTLDSLNYGYTF.

For this clonotype: At one boundary the junction diverges from the germline segment, which might be a read error. The chain has TRBV5-5 and TRBJ2-6, with TRBD1 matching over 7 bases. Germline lookup yields CDR1 SGHKS and CDR2 YYEKEE (reference sequence). The CDR3 length is 17 residues. CDR3 nucleotides: TGTGCCAGCAGTCTCAGGGACAGCTACTCTGGGACCAACGTCCTGACTTTC. Its translation is CASSLRDSYSGTNVLTF. The full variable domain, completed using reference TRBV5-5 and TRBJ2-6, is DAGVTQSPTHLIKTRGQQVTLRCSPISGHKSVSWYQQVLGQGPQFIFQYYEKEERGRGNFPDRFSARQFPNYSSELNVNALLLGDSALYLCASSLRDSYSGTNVLTFGAGSRLTVL.